A selection of T cell receptor beta chains follows, all from one sample in a study of cytomegalovirus exposure and HLA in healthy donors. Here immunoSEQ multiplex PCR was the method, and the copy in TCRdb shows in-frame clones only, minus some. The data hold 100,000 to 150,000 clones, with roughly 80% observed a single time. Sequencing was carried out using PBMCs. These receptors all stem from a woman aged 45-65 years in good health and CMV-seronegative. CDR3s include the opening cysteine and the closing phenylalanine or tryptophan. The order of the fields is J gene, clone size, V gene, D gene, CDR3 DNA, CDR3 protein. The D gene is left open where the match is weak. Not every row has a clone size; where given, it reads once, few, many or a size class.

TRBJ2-7	-	TRBV4-3	-	TGCGCCAGCAGCCAGTCCATCGGGGACAACTCCTACGAGCAGTACTTC	CASSQSIGDNSYEQYF
TRBJ2-6	few	TRBV28	TRBD2	TGTGCCAGCAGTTTATTACGGAGGGCTAGCGGTGGGGCCAACGTCCTGACTTTC	CASSLLRRASGGANVLTF
TRBJ2-1	-	TRBV27	-	TGTGCCAGCAGGGCCGGGGGCGGGAGTGGGAGTAATGAGCAGTTCTTC	CASRAGGGSGSNEQFF
TRBJ1-1	-	TRBV9	-	TGTGCCAGCAGCGTAGTATGGAACACTGAAGCTTTCTTT	CASSVVWNTEAFF
TRBJ2-1	-	TRBV18	-	TGTGCCAGCTCACGCTCGGGACTCGACAATGAGCAGTTCTTC	CASSRSGLDNEQFF
TRBJ1-1	-	TRBV7-2	-	TGTGCCATCGAGTTAGGGAGGGGTGACACTGAAGCTTTCTTT	CAIELGRGDTEAFF
TRBJ1-2	-	TRBV28	-	TGTGCCAGCAGGGGGGGTTATGGCTACACCTTC	CASRGGYGYTF
TRBJ2-6	-	TRBV28	-	TGTGCCAGCAGTTTAGTCAGCTCTGGGGCCAACGTCCTGACTTTC	CASSLVSSGANVLTF
TRBJ2-4	-	TRBV28	TRBD2	TGTGCCAGCAGTCCCCCGGGAGGGGCCAAAAACATTCAGTACTTC	CASSPPGGAKNIQYF
TRBJ2-3	-	TRBV7-3	-	TGTGCCAGCAGCCCAGATGACACAGATACGCAGTATTTT	CASSPDDTDTQYF
TRBJ2-2	few	TRBV30	TRBD2	TGTGCCTGGAGTGTACTCATTACCCTACTAGCGGGAGAATCCCCGAACACCGGGGAGCTGTTTTTT	CAWSVLITLLAGESPNTGELFF